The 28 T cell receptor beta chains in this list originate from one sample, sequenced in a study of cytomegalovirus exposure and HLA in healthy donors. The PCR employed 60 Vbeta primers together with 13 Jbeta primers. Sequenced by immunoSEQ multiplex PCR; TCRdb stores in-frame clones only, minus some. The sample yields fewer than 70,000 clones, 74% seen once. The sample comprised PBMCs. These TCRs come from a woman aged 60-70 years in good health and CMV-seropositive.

The CDR3 bases are TGCGCCAGCAGCTCCTCGGACAGCATCTATGGCTACACCTTC. It codes for CASSSSDSIYGYTF. The V and J genes are TRBV5-1 and TRBJ1-2, with a tentative D call TRBD1 (6 bases). The CDR3 covers 14 residues. Germline loops: CDR1 SGHRS, CDR2 YFSETQ. Trimming left V 3 bases short and J 4 bases short, with 13 bases between.

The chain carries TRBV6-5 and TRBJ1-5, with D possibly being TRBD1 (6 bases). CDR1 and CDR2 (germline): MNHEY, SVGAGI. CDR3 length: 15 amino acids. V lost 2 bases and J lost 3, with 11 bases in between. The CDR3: CASSYKAGANQPQHF. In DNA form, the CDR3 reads TGTGCCAGCAGTTACAAGGCGGGGGCCAATCAGCCCCAGCATTTT.

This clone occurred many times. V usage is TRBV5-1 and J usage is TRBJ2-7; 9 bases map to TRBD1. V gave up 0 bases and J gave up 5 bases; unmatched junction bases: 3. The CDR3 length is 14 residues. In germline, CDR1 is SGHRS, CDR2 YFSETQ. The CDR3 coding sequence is TGCGCCAGCAGCTTGGAAGGACAGGGGAACGAGCAGTACTTC. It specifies CASSLEGQGNEQYF.

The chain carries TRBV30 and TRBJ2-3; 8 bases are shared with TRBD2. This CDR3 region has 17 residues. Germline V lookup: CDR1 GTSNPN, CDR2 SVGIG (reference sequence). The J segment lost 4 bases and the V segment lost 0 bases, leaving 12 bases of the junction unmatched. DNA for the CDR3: TGTGCCTGGAGTGTAAAATTGACTAGCGTCGTGTCAGATACGCAGTATTTT. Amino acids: CAWSVKLTSVVSDTQYF.

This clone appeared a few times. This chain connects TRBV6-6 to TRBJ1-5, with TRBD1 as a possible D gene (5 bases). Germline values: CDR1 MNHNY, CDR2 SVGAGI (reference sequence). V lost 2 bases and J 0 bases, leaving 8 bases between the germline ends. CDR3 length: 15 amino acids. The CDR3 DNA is TGTGCCAGCAGTTACGAGACAGCTAGCAATCAGCCCCAGCATTTT. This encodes CASSYETASNQPQHF.

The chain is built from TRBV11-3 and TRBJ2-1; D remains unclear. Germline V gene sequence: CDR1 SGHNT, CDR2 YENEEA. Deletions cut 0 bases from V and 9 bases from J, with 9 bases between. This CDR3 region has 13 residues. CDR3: CASSLEIVPEQFF. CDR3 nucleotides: TGTGCCAGCAGCTTAGAAATAGTTCCTGAGCAGTTCTTC.

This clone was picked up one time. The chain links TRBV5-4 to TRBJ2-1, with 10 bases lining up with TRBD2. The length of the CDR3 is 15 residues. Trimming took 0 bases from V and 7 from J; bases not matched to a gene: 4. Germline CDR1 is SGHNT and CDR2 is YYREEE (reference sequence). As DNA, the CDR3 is TGTGCCAGCAGCTTGGTACTAGCGGGAACGAATGAGCAGTTCTTC. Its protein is CASSLVLAGTNEQFF.

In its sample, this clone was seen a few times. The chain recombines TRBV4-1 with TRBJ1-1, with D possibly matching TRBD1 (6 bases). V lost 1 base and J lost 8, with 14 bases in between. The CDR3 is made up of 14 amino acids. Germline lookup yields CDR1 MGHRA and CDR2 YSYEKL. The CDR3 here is CASSQAPVQGEAFF. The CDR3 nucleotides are TGCGCCAGCAGCCAAGCGCCAGTACAGGGCGAAGCTTTCTTT.

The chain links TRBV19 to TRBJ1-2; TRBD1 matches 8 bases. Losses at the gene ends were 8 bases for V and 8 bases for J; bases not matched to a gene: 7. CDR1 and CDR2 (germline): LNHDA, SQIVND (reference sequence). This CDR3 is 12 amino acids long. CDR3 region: CASGQGARGYTF. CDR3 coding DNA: TGTGCCAGTGGGCAGGGGGCTCGGGGCTACACCTTC.

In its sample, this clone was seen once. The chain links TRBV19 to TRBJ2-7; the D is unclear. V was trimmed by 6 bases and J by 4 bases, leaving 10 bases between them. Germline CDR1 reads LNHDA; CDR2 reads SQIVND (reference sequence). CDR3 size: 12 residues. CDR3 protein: CASSNLWYEQYF. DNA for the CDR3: TGTGCCAGTAGCAACCTATGGTACGAGCAGTACTTC.

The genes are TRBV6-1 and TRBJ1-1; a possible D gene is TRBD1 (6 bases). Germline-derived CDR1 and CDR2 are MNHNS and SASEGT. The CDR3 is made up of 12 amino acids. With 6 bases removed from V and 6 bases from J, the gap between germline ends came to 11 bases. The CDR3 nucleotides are TGTGCCAGCAGAGACAGGTCGTCTGAAGCTTTCTTT. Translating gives CASRDRSSEAFF.

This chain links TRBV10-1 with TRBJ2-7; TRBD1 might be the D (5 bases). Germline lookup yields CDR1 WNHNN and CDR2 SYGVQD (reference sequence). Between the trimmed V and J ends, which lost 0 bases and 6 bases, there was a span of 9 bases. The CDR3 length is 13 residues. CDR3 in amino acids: CASSESGDGEQYF. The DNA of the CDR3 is TGCGCCAGCAGTGAGTCAGGGGATGGCGAGCAGTACTTC.

Here the CDR3 DNA reads TGTGCCAGCAGCTTGGGACTAGACGCTTACGAGCAGTACTTC. Residues: CASSLGLDAYEQYF. The chain combines TRBV5-4 with TRBJ2-7, with a tentative D call TRBD2 (6 bases). The CDR3 extends over 14 amino acids. CDR1 is SGHNT and CDR2 is YYREEE in the germline V gene (reference sequence). The V end was cut by 0 bases, the J end by 4 bases, with 11 bases between.

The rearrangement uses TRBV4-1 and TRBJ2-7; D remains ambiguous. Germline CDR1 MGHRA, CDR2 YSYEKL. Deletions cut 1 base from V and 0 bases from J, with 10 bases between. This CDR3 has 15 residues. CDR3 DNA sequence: TGCGCCAGCAGCCAAGCCGGCGGCCTCTCCTACGAGCAGTACTTC. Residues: CASSQAGGLSYEQYF.

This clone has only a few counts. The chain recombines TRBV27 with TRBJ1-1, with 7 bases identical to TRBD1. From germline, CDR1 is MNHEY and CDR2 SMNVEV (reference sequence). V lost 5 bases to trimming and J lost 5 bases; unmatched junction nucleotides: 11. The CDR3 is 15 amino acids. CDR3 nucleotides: TGTGCCAGCAGTCAATACAGGGGAAGGGGGACTGAAGCTTTCTTT. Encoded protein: CASSQYRGRGTEAFF.

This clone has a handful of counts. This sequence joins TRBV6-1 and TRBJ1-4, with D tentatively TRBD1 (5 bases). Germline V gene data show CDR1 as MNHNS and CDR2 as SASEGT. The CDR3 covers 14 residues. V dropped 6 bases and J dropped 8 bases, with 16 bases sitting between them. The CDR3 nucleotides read TGTGCCAGCAGGAGGGACGGAGGGAACGAAAAACTGTTTTTT. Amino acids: CASRRDGGNEKLFF.

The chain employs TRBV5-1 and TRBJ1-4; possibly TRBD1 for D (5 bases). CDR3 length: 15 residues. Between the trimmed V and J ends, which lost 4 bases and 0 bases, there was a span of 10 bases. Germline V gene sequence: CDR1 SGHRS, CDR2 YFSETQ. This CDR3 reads CASSASGATNEKLFF. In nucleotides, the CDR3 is TGCGCCAGCAGCGCCTCGGGGGCAACTAATGAAAAACTGTTTTTT.

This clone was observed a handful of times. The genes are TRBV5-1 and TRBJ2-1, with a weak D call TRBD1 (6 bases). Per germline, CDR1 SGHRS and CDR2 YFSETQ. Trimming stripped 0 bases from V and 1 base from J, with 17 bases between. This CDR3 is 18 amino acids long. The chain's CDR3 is CASSLGPGEWGSYNEQFF. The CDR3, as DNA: TGCGCCAGCAGCTTGGGTCCAGGGGAATGGGGGTCCTACAATGAGCAGTTCTTC.

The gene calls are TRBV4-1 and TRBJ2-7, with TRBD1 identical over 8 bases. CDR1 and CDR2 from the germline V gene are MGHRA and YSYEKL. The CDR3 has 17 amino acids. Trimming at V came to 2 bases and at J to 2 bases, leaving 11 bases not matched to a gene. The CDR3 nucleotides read TGCGCCAGCAGCCAAAAGTCGGGCGGGACAGGCACCTACGAGCAGTACTTC. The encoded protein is CASSQKSGGTGTYEQYF.

The chain's CDR3 is CASSLGRVAGELFF. The CDR3 nucleotides read TGTGCCAGCAGCTTGGGCAGGGTAGCCGGGGAGCTGTTTTTT. V gene TRBV5-6 combines with J gene TRBJ2-2, with D possibly being TRBD1 (5 bases). Trimming removed 0 bases at V and 6 bases at J, with 9 bases between. The CDR3 sequence is 14 residues long. Germline V gene lookup returns CDR1 SGHDT and CDR2 YYEEEE.

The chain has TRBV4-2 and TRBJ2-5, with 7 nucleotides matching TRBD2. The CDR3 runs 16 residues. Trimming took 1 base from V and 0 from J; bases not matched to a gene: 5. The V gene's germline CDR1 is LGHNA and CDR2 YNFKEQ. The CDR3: CASSQGAGEYQETQYF. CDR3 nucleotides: TGTGCCAGCAGCCAAGGGGCGGGGGAGTACCAAGAGACCCAGTACTTC.

The CDR3 sequence is CASSSGTGPERANYGYTF. The CDR3, as DNA: TGTGCCAGCAGCTCAGGGACAGGCCCAGAACGAGCTAACTATGGCTACACCTTC. The V gene is TRBV7-9, the J gene TRBJ1-2, with 8 positions matching TRBD1. J gave up 0 bases and V 4 bases, and 13 bases lay outside the gene matches. The CDR3 has 18 residues. Germline V lookup: CDR1 SEHNR, CDR2 FQNEAQ (reference sequence).

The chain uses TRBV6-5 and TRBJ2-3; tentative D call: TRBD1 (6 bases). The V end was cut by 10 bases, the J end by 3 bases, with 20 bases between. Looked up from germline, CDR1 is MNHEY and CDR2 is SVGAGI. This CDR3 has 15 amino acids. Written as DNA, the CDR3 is TGTGCCACCCAGGCGTGGGGGCTAAGTACAGATACGCAGTATTTT. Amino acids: CATQAWGLSTDTQYF.

CDR3 protein: CASSLGLTINEQFF. CDR3 DNA: TGTGCCAGCAGCTTAGGGCTGACTATCAATGAGCAGTTCTTC. The V and J genes are TRBV7-8 and TRBJ2-1; the D gene is possibly TRBD2 (5 bases). V was pared by 1 base and J by 6 bases, with 10 bases between. The V gene's germline CDR1 is SGHVS and CDR2 FQNEAQ. CDR3 length equals 14 residues. The full variable domain, in which reference TRBV7-8 and TRBJ2-1 provide the parts outside the CDR3, is GAGVSQSPRYKVAKRGQDVALRCDPISGHVSLFWYQQALGQGPEFLTYFQNEAQLDKSGLPSDRFFAERPEGSVSTLKIQRTQQEDSAVYLCASSLGLTINEQFFGPGTRLTVL.

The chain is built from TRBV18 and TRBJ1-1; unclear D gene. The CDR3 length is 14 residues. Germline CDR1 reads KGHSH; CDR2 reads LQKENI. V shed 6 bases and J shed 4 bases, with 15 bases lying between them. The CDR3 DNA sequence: TGTGCCAGCTCCGTAACAGAGCGGGTCACTGAAGCTTTCTTT. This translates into CASSVTERVTEAFF.

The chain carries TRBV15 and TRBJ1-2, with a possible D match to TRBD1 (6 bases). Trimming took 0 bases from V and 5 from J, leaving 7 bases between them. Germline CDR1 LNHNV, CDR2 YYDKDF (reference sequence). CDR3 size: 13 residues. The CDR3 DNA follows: TGTGCCACCAGCAGAGAAGGGGGATATGGCTACACCTTC. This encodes CATSREGGYGYTF.

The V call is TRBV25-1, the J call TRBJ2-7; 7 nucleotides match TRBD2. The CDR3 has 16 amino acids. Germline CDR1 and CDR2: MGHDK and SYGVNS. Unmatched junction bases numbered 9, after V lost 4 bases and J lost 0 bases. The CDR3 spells CASSAGAGALSYEQYF. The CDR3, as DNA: TGTGCCAGCAGTGCTGGCGCGGGAGCCCTCTCCTACGAGCAGTACTTC.

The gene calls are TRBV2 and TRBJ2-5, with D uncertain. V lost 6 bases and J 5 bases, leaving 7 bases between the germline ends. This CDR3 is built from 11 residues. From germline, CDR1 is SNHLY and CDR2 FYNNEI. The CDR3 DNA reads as TGTGCCAGCAGCTTAGTGGAGACCCAGTACTTC. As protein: CASSLVETQYF.